This TCR beta chain was documented in a study of OX40 agonist ivuxolimab in advanced cancers. The method was immunoSEQ multiplex PCR; TCRdb's version includes in-frame clones alone and lacks a portion of them. The sample lists over 50,000 clones, roughly 84% occurring once. Germline CDR1 reads MNHNS; CDR2 reads SASEGT. The CDR3 length is 15 residues. V lost 2 bases, J lost 7 bases, and 15 bases lay in between. This sequence joins TRBV6-1 and TRBJ2-1; D call uncertain. The starting material was CD4+ or CD8+ T cells sorted from blood, obtained in a trial of the OX40 agonist ivuxolimab. The clonotype was recovered from an adult with an advanced solid tumor such as melanoma, head and neck, liver or kidney cancer. The CDR3 loop reads CASSELDGLGNEQFF. The CDR3 nucleotides are TGTGCCAGCAGTGAACTCGATGGCTTAGGAAATGAGCAGTTCTTC.